Listed below are T cell receptor beta chains from one sample, sequenced in a study of beta chain features in type 1 diabetes. TCRdb keeps only in-frame clones here, not all; method: immunoSEQ multiplex PCR. The profile shows 200,000 to 250,000 clones, about 70% of them singletons. Sequencing was done on a sample of naive CD4+ T cells from blood. These receptor sequences come from a man aged 25 to 40 in good health. Both conserved end residues are part of each CDR3. The D gene is left open where the match is weak. A clone size is listed for some rows: how often the clone was seen (once, few, many), or a class if it is expanded.

clone size	V gene	D gene	J gene	CDR3 protein	CDR3 DNA
few	TRBV2	.	TRBJ1-3	CASSISGNTIYF	TGTGCCAGCAGCATATCTGGAAACACCATATATTTT
once	TRBV7-9	.	TRBJ2-1	CASSLEGLANNEQFF	TGTGCCAGCAGCTTAGAGGGGCTAGCAAACAATGAGCAGTTCTTC
.	TRBV30	TRBD1	TRBJ2-1	CAWSVRTGAYNEQFF	TGTGCCTGGAGTGTACGGACAGGGGCTTACAATGAGCAGTTCTTC
.	TRBV2	.	TRBJ2-3	CASSEEGSRTDTQYF	TGTGCCAGCAGTGAGGAAGGGTCCCGCACAGATACGCAGTATTTT
.	TRBV5-1	TRBD2	TRBJ2-5	CASSPGLAGAQETQYF	TGCGCCAGCAGCCCGGGACTAGCGGGGGCCCAAGAGACCCAGTACTTC
once	TRBV2	.	TRBJ1-4	CASTRARGLNEKLFF	TGTGCCAGCACCAGAGCCCGTGGACTTAATGAAAAACTGTTTTTT
few	TRBV30	.	TRBJ2-1	CAWATHRARSYNEQFF	TGTGCCTGGGCAACCCACAGGGCTCGCTCCTACAATGAGCAGTTCTTC
.	TRBV9	TRBD2	TRBJ2-7	CASSVDVLAGARYEQYF	TGTGCCAGCAGCGTAGATGTACTAGCGGGAGCGAGGTACGAGCAGTACTTC
.	TRBV28	TRBD1	TRBJ2-3	CASSVGQGGYTQYF	TGTGCCAGCAGTGTAGGACAGGGGGGGTATACGCAGTATTTT
.	TRBV29-1	.	TRBJ1-2	CSVDKNYGYTF	TGCAGCGTTGACAAAAACTATGGCTACACCTTC
.	TRBV12-5	.	TRBJ2-2	CASGASGQPGELFF	TGTGCTAGTGGTGCCTCAGGACAGCCCGGGGAGCTGTTTTTT
.	TRBV18	TRBD1	TRBJ1-2	CASSPSGGFGYTF	TGTGCCAGCTCACCATCAGGGGGTTTCGGCTACACCTTC
.	TRBV7-9	.	TRBJ2-2	CASTRGDANTGELFF	TGTGCCAGCACCCGAGGGGATGCGAACACCGGGGAGCTGTTTTTT
.	TRBV14	.	TRBJ2-7	CASSRTSGDIEQYF	TGTGCCAGCAGCCGTACCTCCGGGGACATCGAGCAGTACTTC
.	TRBV30	TRBD1	TRBJ1-2	CAWTTGIAGGYTF	TGTGCCTGGACGACAGGGATTGCGGGTGGCTACACCTTC
once	TRBV18	TRBD1	TRBJ2-5	CASSTGTGDVETQYF	TGTGCCAGCTCTACCGGGACAGGGGATGTAGAGACCCAGTACTTC
.	TRBV4-2	TRBD2	TRBJ2-5	CASSQGRTSEETQYF	TGTGCCAGCAGCCAAGGGAGAACTAGCGAGGAGACCCAGTACTTC
.	TRBV5-1	.	TRBJ1-2	CASSAPHKEDGYTF	TGCGCCAGCAGCGCACCACATAAGGAGGACGGCTACACCTTC
.	TRBV14	.	TRBJ2-7	CASSQVVSGATYEQYF	TGTGCCAGCAGCCAAGTGGTGTCAGGGGCGACCTACGAGCAGTACTTC
once	TRBV7-2	TRBD2	TRBJ2-7	CASSLAGGDYEQYF	TGTGCCAGCAGCTTAGCGGGAGGGGACTACGAGCAGTACTTC
.	TRBV4-1	TRBD2	TRBJ2-1	CASSLGLAGASFNEQFF	TGCGCCAGCAGCCTGGGACTAGCGGGAGCATCGTTCAATGAGCAGTTCTTC
.	TRBV30	.	TRBJ2-3	CARSYHSTDTQYF	TGTGCCCGCTCCTACCATAGCACAGATACGCAGTATTTT
.	TRBV29-1	.	TRBJ2-7	CSVVATRGAYEQYF	TGCAGCGTTGTCGCGACGAGGGGCGCCTACGAGCAGTACTTC
.	TRBV14	TRBD2	TRBJ2-3	CASSHRGGPNTDTQYF	TGTGCCAGCAGCCACCGCGGGGGTCCCAACACAGATACGCAGTATTTT
.	TRBV2	.	TRBJ2-1	CASSASNEQFF	TGTGCCAGCAGTGCGTCCAATGAGCAGTTCTTC
few	TRBV30	.	TRBJ2-5	CAWRGQQETQYF	TGTGCCTGGAGGGGGCAGCAAGAGACCCAGTACTTC
.	TRBV29-1	.	TRBJ2-1	CSAKGRPSSYNEQFF	TGCAGCGCTAAGGGGAGGCCGAGCTCCTACAATGAGCAGTTCTTC
once	TRBV27	TRBD1	TRBJ2-7	CASSQRTGISYEQYF	TGTGCCAGCAGTCAACGGACAGGGATCTCCTACGAGCAGTACTTC
.	TRBV6-6	.	TRBJ2-3	CASSHRGSSTDTQYF	TGTGCCAGCAGTCACCGGGGATCTAGCACAGATACGCAGTATTTT
few	TRBV7-9	.	TRBJ2-6	CASSPHISGANVLTF	TGTGCCAGCAGCCCACACATCTCTGGGGCCAACGTCCTGACTTTC
.	TRBV9	TRBD1	TRBJ2-2	CASSAGQGTGELFF	TGTGCCAGCAGCGCAGGACAGGGGACCGGGGAGCTGTTTTTT
.	TRBV29-1	.	TRBJ1-1	CSVKGRVRDTEAFF	TGCAGCGTTAAGGGACGGGTTAGGGACACTGAAGCTTTCTTT
once	TRBV7-2	.	TRBJ1-1	CASSSGTSNTEAFF	TGTGCCAGCAGCTCAGGGACCTCGAACACTGAAGCTTTCTTT
.	TRBV9	.	TRBJ2-1	CASSGGVFFNEQFF	TGTGCCAGCAGCGGAGGGGTTTTTTTCAATGAGCAGTTCTTC
once	TRBV20-1	.	TRBJ2-5	CSARAGWAQYF	TGCAGTGCTAGGGCTGGGTGGGCCCAGTACTTC
.	TRBV30	.	TRBJ1-3	CAWSDLDGRNTIYF	TGTGCCTGGAGTGACCTGGACGGAAGAAACACCATATATTTT
.	TRBV5-1	TRBD2	TRBJ2-1	CASSLGGSSYNEQFF	TGCGCCAGCAGCTTAGGCGGGAGCTCCTACAATGAGCAGTTCTTC
.	TRBV29-1	TRBD2	TRBJ2-3	CSVEEASGTALDTQYF	TGCAGCGTTGAAGAGGCTAGCGGGACGGCACTCGATACGCAGTATTTT
.	TRBV30	TRBD2	TRBJ2-1	CAWVLAGAQFF	TGTGCCTGGGTGCTAGCGGGAGCGCAGTTCTTC
.	TRBV28	.	TRBJ2-2	CASSFGSLNTGELFF	TGTGCCAGCAGTTTCGGCAGCCTCAACACCGGGGAGCTGTTTTTT
.	TRBV10-3	TRBD1	TRBJ1-5	CAIRDRDQPQHF	TGTGCCATCAGGGACAGGGATCAGCCCCAGCATTTT